The clone carrying this T cell receptor beta chain has only one observation. What it binds is not known. The source of the sample is a study of cytomegalovirus exposure and HLA in healthy donors. Study-wide points: A later analysis reportedly identified an Asian-associated ancestry cluster as carrying fewer N-insertions than the roughly 700-donor mean.

V shed 0 bases and J shed 4 bases, with 16 bases lying between them. The germline V gene has CDR1 SGHNT and CDR2 YYREEE (reference sequence). This CDR3 comprises 16 residues. Researchers ran the PCR with 60 Vbeta and 13 Jbeta primers. Here immunoSEQ multiplex PCR was the method, and the copy in TCRdb shows in-frame clones only, minus some. Of about 130,000 clones listed, 80% are singletons. The sequenced sample was PBMCs. This receptor was obtained from a man in his thirties or forties in good health and CMV-seronegative. The chain joins TRBV5-4 to TRBJ1-1; a weak D match, TRBD1 (5 bases). CDR3 amino acids: CASSLDYRFSGTEAFF. The CDR3 DNA is TGTGCCAGCAGCTTGGATTACAGGTTTTCGGGCACTGAAGCTTTCTTT.